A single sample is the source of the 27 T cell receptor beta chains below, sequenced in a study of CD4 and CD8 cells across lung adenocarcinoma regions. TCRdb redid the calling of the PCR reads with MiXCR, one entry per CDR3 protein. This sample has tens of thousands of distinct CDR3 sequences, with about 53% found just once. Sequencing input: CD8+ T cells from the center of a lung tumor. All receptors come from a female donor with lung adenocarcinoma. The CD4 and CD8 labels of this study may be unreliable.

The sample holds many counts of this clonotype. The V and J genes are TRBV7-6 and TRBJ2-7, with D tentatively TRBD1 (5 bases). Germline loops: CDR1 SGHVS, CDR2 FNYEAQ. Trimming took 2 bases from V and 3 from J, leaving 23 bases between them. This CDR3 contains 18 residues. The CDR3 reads CASSLSPRPLGALYEQYF. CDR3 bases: TGTGCCAGCAGCTTAAGTCCCAGACCACTTGGGGCCCTCTACGAGCAGTACTTC.

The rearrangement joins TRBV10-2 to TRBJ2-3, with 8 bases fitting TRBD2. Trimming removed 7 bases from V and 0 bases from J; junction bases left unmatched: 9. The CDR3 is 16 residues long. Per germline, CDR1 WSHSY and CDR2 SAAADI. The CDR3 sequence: CASMGLEGVSTDTQYF. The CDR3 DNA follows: TGCGCCAGCATGGGACTAGAGGGTGTGAGCACAGATACGCAGTATTTT.

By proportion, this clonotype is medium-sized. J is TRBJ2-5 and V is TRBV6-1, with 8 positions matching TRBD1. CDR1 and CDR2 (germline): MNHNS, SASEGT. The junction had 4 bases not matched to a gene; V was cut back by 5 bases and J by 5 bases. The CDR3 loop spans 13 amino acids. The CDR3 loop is CASSRTGPETQYF. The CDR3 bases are TGTGCCAGCAGTCGGACAGGGCCGGAGACCCAGTACTTC.

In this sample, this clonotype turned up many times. CDR3 DNA: TGTGCCAGCAGTGACTCCTCAGCTAGCACAGATACGCAGTATTTT. This sequence encodes CASSDSSASTDTQYF. The chain joins TRBV28 to TRBJ2-3; no clear D. Germline assignment: CDR1 MDHEN and CDR2 SYDVKM. V lost 5 bases and J lost 0, with 12 bases in between. The CDR3 consists of 15 residues.

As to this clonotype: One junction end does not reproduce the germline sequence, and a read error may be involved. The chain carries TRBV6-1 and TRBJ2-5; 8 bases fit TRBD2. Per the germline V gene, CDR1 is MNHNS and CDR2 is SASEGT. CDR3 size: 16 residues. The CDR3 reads CASVPGGAGDQETQYF. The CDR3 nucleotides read TGTGCCAGTGTGCCGGGAGGAGCGGGAGACCAAGAGACCCAGTATTTC.

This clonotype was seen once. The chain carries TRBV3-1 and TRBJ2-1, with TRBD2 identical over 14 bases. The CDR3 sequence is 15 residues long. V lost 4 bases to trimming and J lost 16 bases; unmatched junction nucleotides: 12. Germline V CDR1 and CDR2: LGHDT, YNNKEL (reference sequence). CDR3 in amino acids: CASSPSGLAGVRKFF. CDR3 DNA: TGTGCCAGCAGCCCTTCGGGACTAGCGGGAGTACGGAAATTCTTC.

The CDR3 sequence is CAGRRGRAQGTQYF. CDR3 coding DNA: TGTGCGGGCAGGAGGGGCCGTGCCCAGGGGACCCAGTACTTC. The rearrangement uses TRBV6-1 and TRBJ2-5; perhaps TRBD2 as D (6 bases). This CDR3 is built from 14 residues. From germline, CDR1 is MNHNS and CDR2 SASEGT.

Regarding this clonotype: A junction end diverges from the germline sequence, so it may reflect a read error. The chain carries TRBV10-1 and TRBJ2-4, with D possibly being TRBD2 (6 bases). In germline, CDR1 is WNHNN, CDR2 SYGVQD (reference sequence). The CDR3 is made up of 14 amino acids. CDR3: CGGKGRRAKNMQYF. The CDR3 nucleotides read TGCGGCGGCAAGGGGAGGCGAGCCAAAAATATGCAGTACTTT.

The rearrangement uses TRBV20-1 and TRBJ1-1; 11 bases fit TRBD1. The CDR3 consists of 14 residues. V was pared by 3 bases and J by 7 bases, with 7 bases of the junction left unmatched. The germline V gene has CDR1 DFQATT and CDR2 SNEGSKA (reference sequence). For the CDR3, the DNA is TGCAGTGCTAGGGACGGGACAGGGGGACTTGAAGCTTTCTTT. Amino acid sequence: CSARDGTGGLEAFF.

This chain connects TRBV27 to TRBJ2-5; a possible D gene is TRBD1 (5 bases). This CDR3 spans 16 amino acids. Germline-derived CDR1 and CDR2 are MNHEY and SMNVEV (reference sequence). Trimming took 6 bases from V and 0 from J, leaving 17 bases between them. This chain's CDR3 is CASRGQGLCDQETQYF. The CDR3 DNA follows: TGTGCCAGCAGGGGGCAAGGGCTGTGTGACCAAGAGACCCAGTACTTC.

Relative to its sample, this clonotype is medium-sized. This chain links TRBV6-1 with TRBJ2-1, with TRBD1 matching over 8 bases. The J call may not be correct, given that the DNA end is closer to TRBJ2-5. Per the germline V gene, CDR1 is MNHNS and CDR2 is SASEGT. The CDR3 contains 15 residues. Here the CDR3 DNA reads TGTGCCAGCTGGCGCGCGGCGACAGGGGACGTGACCCAGTACTTC. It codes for CASWRAATGDVTQYF.

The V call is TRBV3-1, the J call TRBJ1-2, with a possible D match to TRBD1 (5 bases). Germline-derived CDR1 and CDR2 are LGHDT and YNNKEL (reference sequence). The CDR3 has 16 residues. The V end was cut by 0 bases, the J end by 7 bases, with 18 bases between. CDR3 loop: CASSQDLFRVKGGYTF. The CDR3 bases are TGTGCCAGCAGCCAAGATCTCTTCAGGGTCAAAGGTGGCTACACCTTC. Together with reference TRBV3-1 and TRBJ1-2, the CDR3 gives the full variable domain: DTAVSQTPKYLVTQMGNDKSIKCEQNLGHDTMYWYKQDSKKFLKIMFSYNNKELIINETVPNRFSPKSPDKAHLNLHINSLELGDSAVYFCASSQDLFRVKGGYTFGSGTRLTVV.

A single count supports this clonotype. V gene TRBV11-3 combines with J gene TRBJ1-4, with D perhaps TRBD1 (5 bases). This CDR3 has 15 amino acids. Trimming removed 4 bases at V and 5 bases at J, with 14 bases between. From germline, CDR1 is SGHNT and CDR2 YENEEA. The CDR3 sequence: CASSSRDGGNEKLFF. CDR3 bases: TGTGCCAGCAGCTCCCGGGACGGAGGAAATGAAAAACTGTTTTTT.

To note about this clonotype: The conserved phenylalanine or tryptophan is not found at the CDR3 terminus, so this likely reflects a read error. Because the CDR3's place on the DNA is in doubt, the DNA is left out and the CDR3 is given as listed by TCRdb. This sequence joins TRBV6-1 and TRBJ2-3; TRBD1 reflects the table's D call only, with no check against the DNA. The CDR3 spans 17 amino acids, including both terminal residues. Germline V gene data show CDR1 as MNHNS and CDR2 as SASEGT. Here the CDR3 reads CASKLRTGGAYEQYFGP.

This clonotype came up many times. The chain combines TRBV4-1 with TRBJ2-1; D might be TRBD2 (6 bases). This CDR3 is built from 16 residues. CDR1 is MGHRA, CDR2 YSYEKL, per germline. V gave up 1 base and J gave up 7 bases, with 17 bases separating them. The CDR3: CASSQGRTAGWNEQFF. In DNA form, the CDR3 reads TGCGCCAGCAGCCAAGGTCGGACGGCGGGGTGGAATGAGCAGTTCTTC.

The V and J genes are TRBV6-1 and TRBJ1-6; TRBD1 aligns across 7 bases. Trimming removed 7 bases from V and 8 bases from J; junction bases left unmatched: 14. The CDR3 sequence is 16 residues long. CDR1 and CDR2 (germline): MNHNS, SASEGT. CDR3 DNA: TGTGCCAGCAAAATCCCCAGGGGGGGCATGGATTCACCCCTCCACTTT. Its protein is CASKIPRGGMDSPLHF.

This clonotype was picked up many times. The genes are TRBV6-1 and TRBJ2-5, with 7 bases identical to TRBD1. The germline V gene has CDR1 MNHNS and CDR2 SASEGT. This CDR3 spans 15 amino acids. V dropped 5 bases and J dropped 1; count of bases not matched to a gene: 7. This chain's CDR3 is CASSLTGVGQETQYF. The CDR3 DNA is TGTGCCAGCAGTCTTACAGGGGTAGGCCAAGAGACCCAGTACTTC.

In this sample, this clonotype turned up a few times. CDR3 in amino acids: CSARDATGGVEAFF. The CDR3 DNA is TGCAGTGCTAGAGATGCGACAGGGGGCGTTGAAGCTTTCTTT. The chain carries TRBV20-1 and TRBJ1-1; 10 bases map to TRBD1. V lost 0 bases and J lost 7; bases outside the gene matches: 5. The germline CDR1 and CDR2 sequences are DFQATT and SNEGSKA (reference sequence). The length of the CDR3 is 14 residues.

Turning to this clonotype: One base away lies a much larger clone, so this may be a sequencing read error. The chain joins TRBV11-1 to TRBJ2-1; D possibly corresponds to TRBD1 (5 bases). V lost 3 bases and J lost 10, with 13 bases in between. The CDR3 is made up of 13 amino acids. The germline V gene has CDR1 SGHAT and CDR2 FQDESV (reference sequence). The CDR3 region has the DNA TGTGCCAGCAGCTTGGTACAGGCATACGAGCAGTTCTTC. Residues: CASSLVQAYEQFF.

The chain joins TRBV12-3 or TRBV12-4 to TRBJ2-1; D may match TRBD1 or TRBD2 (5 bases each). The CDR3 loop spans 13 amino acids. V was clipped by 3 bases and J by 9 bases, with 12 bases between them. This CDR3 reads CASSFRGAGEQFF. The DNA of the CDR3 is TGTGCCAGCAGTTTTAGGGGAGCAGGTGAGCAGTTCTTC.

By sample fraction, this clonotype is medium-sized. CDR3 amino acids: CASSLPSSQETQYF. CDR3 DNA sequence: TGTGCCAGCAGTCTCCCCTCCAGCCAAGAGACCCAGTACTTC. The chain carries TRBV12-3 or TRBV12-4 and TRBJ2-5, with D hard to call. The CDR3 length is 14 residues. V lost 5 bases and J 1 base, leaving 11 bases between the germline ends.

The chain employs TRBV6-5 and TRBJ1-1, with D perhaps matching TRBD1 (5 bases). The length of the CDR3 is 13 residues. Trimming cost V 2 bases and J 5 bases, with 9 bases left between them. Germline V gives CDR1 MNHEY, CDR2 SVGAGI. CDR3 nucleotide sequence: TGTGCCAGCAGTTACACGACAGTTACTGAAGCTTTCTTT. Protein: CASSYTTVTEAFF.

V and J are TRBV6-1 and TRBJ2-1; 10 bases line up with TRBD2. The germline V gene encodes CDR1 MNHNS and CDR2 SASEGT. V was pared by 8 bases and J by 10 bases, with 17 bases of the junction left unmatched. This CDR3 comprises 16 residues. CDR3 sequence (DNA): TGTGCCAGCGGGGGGACTAGCGCTAAAACGGGCGACGAGCAGTTCTTC. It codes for CASGGTSAKTGDEQFF.

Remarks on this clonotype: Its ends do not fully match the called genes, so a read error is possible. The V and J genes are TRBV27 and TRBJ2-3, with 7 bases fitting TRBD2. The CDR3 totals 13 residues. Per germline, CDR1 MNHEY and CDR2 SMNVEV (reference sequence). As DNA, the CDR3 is TGTGCCAGCACCCCGACTAGCAAAAATATTCAGTATTTC. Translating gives CASTPTSKNIQYF.

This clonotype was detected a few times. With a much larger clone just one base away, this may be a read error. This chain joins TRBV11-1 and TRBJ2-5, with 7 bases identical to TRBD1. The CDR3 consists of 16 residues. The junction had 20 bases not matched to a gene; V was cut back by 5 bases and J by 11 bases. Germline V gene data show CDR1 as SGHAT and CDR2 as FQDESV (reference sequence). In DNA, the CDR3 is TGTGCCAGCAGCCCCCGGCCGGGACAGTTGGGCAATGAGCAGTACTTC. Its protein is CASSPRPGQLGNEQYF.

In DNA, the CDR3 is TGCGCCAGCAGCCGCGATAGGACAGGGGGCTCGGGGGCTTTCTTT. Protein sequence: CASSRDRTGGSGAFF. The chain uses TRBV4-1 and TRBJ1-1; 11 bases line up with TRBD1. The CDR3 has 15 amino acids. The germline gives CDR1 MGHRA, CDR2 YSYEKL. With 4 bases clipped from V and 11 bases from J, the junction kept 12 bases outside the gene matches.

DNA of the CDR3: TGCGCCAGCAGTGAGTACCCAGGGTTGGGCGAGCAGTACTTC. It codes for CASSEYPGLGEQYF. The V and J genes are TRBV10-1 and TRBJ2-5, with D possibly matching TRBD1 (5 bases). The DNA end is a closer match to TRBJ2-7, so the J assignment may be wrong. Germline V lookup: CDR1 WNHNN, CDR2 SYGVQD (reference sequence). The CDR3 sequence is 14 residues long.